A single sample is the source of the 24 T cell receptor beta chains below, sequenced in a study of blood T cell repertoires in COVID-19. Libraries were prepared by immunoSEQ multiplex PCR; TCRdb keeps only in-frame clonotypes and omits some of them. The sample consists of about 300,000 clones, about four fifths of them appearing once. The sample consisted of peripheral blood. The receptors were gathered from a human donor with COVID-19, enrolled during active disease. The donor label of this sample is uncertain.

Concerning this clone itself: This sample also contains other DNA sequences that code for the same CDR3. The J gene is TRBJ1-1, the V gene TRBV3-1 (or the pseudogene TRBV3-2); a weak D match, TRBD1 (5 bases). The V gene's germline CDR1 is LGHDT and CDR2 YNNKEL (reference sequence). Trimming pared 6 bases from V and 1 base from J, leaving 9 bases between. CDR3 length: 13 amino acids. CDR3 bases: TGTGCCAGCAGTGTCGACAGGAACACTGAAGCTTTCTTT. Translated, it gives CASSVDRNTEAFF.

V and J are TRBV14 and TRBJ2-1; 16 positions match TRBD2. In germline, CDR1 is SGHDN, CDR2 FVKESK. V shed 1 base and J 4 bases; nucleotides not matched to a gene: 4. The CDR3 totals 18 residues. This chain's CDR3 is CASSQVPGLAGGYNEQFF. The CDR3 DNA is TGTGCCAGCAGCCAAGTGCCGGGACTAGCGGGGGGGTACAATGAGCAGTTCTTC.

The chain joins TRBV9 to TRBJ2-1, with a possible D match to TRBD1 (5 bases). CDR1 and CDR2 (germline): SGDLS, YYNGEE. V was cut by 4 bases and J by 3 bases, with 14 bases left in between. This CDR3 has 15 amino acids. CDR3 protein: CASSLLGRIYNEQFF. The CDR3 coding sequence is TGTGCCAGCAGCCTATTGGGGCGGATCTACAATGAGCAGTTCTTC.

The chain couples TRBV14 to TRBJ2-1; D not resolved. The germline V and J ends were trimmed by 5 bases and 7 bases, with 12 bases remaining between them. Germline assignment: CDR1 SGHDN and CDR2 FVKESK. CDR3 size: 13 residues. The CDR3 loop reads CASSALGWNEQFF. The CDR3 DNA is TGTGCCAGCAGCGCCCTAGGTTGGAATGAGCAGTTCTTC.

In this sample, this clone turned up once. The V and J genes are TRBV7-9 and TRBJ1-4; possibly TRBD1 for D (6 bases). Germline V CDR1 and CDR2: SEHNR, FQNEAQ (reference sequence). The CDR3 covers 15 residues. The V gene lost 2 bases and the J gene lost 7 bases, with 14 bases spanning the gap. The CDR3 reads CASSLTGAGAEKLFF. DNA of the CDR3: TGTGCCAGCAGCTTAACCGGGGCGGGGGCTGAAAAACTGTTTTTT.

CDR3 sequence: CASSLAGEVDEQFF. The CDR3 nucleotides read TGTGCCAGCAGCCTTGCGGGAGAGGTGGATGAGCAGTTCTTC. The rearrangement joins TRBV3-1 (or the pseudogene TRBV3-2) to TRBJ2-1, with 7 bases fitting TRBD2. V lost 4 bases and J lost 8; bases outside the gene matches: 8. Germline V gene lookup returns CDR1 LGHDT and CDR2 YNNKEL (reference sequence). This CDR3 region has 14 residues.

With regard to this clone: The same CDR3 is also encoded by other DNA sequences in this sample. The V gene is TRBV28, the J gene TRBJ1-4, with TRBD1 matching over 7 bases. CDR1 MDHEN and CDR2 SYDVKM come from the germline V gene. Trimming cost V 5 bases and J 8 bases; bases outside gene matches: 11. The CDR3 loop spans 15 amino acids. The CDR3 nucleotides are TGTGCCAGCAGTCCCCCCGACAGGGTTAGGGAAAAACTGTTTTTT. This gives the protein CASSPPDRVREKLFF.

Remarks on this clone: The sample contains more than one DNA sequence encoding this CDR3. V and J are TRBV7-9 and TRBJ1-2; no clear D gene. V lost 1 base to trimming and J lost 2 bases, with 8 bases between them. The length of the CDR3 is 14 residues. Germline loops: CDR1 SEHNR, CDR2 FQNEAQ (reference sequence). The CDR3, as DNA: TGTGCCAGCAGCTTAGGTGAGGCAAACTATGGCTACACCTTC. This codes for CASSLGEANYGYTF. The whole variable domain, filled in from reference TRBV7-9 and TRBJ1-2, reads DTGVSQNPRHKITKRGQNVTFRCDPISEHNRLYWYRQTLGQGPEFLTYFQNEAQLEKSRLLSDRFSAERPKGSFSTLEIQRTEQGDSAMYLCASSLGEANYGYTFGSGTRLTVV.

CDR3 region: CSARAEREQYF. The DNA for the CDR3 is TGCAGTGCTAGAGCGGAGCGCGAGCAGTACTTC. V gene TRBV20-1 combines with J gene TRBJ2-7; D unresolved. V dropped 1 base and J dropped 6 bases, with 7 bases sitting between them. The V gene's germline CDR1 is DFQATT and CDR2 SNEGSKA (reference sequence). The CDR3 covers 11 residues.

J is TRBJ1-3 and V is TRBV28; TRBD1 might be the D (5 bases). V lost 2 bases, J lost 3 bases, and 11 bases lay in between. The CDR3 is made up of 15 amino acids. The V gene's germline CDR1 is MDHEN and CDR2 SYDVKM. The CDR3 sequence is CASSLEGAYGNTIYF. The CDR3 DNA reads TGTGCCAGCAGTTTAGAAGGGGCTTATGGAAACACCATATATTTT.

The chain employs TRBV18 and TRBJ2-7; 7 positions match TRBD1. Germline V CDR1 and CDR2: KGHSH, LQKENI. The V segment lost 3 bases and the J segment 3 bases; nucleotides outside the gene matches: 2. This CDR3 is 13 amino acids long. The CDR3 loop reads CASSPGTDYEQYF. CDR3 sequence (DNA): TGTGCCAGCTCACCGGGGACAGACTACGAGCAGTACTTC.

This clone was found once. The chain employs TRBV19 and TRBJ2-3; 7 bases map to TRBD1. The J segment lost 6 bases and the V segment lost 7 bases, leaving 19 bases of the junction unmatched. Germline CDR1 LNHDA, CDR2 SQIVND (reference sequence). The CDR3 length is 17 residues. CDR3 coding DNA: TGTGCCAGTATGAGGGGCTCAGGGAGAGGGGGACAGGATACGCAGTATTTT. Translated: CASMRGSGRGGQDTQYF. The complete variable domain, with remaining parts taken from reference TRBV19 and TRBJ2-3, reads DGGITQSPKYLFRKEGQNVTLSCEQNLNHDAMYWYRQDPGQGLRLIYYSQIVNDFQKGDIAEGYSVSREKKESFPLTVTSAQKNPTAFYLCASMRGSGRGGQDTQYFGPGTRLTVL.

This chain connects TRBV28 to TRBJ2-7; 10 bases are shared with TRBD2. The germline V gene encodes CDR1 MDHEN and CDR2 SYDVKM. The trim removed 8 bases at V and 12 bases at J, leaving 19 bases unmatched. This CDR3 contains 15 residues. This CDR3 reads CASFTAGGLSRGRYF. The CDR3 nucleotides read TGTGCCAGCTTTACAGCGGGAGGGCTCTCCCGGGGGCGGTACTTC.

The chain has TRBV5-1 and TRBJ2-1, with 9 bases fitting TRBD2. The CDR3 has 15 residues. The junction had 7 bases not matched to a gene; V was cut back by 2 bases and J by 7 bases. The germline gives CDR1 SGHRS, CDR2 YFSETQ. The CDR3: CASSLMTSGGNEQFF. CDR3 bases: TGCGCCAGCAGCTTAATGACTAGCGGAGGGAATGAGCAGTTCTTC.

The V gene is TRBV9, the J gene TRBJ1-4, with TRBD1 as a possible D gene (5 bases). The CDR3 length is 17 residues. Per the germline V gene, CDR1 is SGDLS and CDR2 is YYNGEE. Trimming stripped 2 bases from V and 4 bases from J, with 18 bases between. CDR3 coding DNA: TGTGCCAGCAGCGTCGGCGGCGGGGGGGTTGGTAATGAAAAACTGTTTTTT. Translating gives CASSVGGGGVGNEKLFF.

CDR3 coding DNA: TGTGCCAGCAGCTCCAGGACAGAAATAAATGAAAAACTGTTTTTT. It translates to CASSSRTEINEKLFF. The chain joins TRBV7-9 to TRBJ1-4; tentatively, D is TRBD1 (6 bases). Trimming removed 4 bases from V and 5 bases from J, with 14 bases in between. Per germline, CDR1 SEHNR and CDR2 FQNEAQ (reference sequence). This CDR3 is built from 15 residues.

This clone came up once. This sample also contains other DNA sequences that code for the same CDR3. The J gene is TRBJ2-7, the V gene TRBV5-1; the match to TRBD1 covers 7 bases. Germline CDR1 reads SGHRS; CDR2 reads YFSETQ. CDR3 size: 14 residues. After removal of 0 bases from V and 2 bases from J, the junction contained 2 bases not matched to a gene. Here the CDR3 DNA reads TGCGCCAGCAGCTTGGGACAGGGCCCCTACGAGCAGTACTTC. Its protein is CASSLGQGPYEQYF.

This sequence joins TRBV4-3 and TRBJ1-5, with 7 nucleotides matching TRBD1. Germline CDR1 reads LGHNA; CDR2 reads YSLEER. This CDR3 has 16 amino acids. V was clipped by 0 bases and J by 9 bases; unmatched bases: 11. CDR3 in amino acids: CASSQDISRQGAPQHF. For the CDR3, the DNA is TGCGCCAGCAGCCAAGATATCTCTCGACAGGGAGCGCCCCAGCATTTT.

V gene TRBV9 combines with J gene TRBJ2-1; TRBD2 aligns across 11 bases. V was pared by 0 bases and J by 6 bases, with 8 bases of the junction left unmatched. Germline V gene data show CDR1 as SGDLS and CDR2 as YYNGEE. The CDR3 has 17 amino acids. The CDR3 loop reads CASSVATSGSIINEQFF. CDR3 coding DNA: TGTGCCAGCAGCGTAGCTACTAGCGGGAGTATAATCAATGAGCAGTTCTTC.

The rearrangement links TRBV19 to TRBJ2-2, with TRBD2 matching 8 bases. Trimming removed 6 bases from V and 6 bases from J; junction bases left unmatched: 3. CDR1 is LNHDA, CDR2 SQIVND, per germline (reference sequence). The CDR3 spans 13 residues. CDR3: CASRILAAGELFF. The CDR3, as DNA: TGTGCCAGTAGGATACTAGCGGCCGGGGAGCTGTTTTTT.

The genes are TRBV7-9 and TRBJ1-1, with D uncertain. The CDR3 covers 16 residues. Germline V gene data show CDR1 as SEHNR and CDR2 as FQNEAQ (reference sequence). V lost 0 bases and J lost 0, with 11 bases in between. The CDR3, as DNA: TGTGCCAGCAGCTTAGCGGCCCTCACCATGAACACTGAAGCTTTCTTT. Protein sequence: CASSLAALTMNTEAFF.

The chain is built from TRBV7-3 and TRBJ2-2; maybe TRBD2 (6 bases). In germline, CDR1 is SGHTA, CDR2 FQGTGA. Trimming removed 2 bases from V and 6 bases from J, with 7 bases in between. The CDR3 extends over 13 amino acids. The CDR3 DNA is TGTGCCAGCAGCTTATCTAGCGCCGGGGAGCTGTTTTTT. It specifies CASSLSSAGELFF. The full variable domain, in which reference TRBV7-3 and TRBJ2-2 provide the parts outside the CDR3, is GAGVSQTPSNKVTEKGKYVELRCDPISGHTALYWYRQSLGQGPEFLIYFQGTGAADDSGLPNDRFFAVRPEGSVSTLKIQRTERGDSAVYLCASSLSSAGELFFGEGSRLTVL.

DNA for the CDR3: TGTGCCAGTAGTATTAGAGGGACAGGGAGGGACCACGAGCAGTACTTC. Protein product: CASSIRGTGRDHEQYF. This sequence joins TRBV19 and TRBJ2-7, with TRBD1 identical over 9 bases. CDR3 size: 16 residues. Unmatched junction bases numbered 11, after V lost 3 bases and J lost 5 bases. Germline V gene data show CDR1 as LNHDA and CDR2 as SQIVND (reference sequence).

CDR3 region: CASSRNIAGGPSEEQYF. DNA for the CDR3: TGTGCCAGCAGCCGGAACATAGCGGGAGGGCCCTCGGAGGAGCAGTACTTC. The chain uses TRBV7-2 and TRBJ2-7; 11 nucleotides align to TRBD2. Per germline, CDR1 SGHTA and CDR2 FQGNSA. The CDR3 extends over 17 amino acids. The trim removed 5 bases at V and 7 bases at J, leaving 16 bases unmatched.